The 2 T cell receptor beta chains presented below share a single source sample, sequenced in a study of blood T cell repertoires in COVID-19. Assay used: immunoSEQ multiplex PCR; TCRdb lists only in-frame clones, some missing. The table shows roughly 39,000 clones, with roughly 90% occurring only once. The sample taken for sequencing was peripheral blood. The receptors come from a human donor in a cohort sampled during active COVID-19.

CDR3 loop: CASSLGSGAGNTIYF. The CDR3 bases are TGTGCCAGCAGCTTAGGGTCAGGGGCTGGAAACACCATATATTTT. The genes are TRBV11-2 and TRBJ1-3; TRBD1 is a possible D gene (6 bases). Trimming pared 1 base from V and 2 bases from J, leaving 9 bases between. In germline, CDR1 is SGHAT, CDR2 FQNNGV. This CDR3 spans 15 amino acids. Complete variable domain (other parts from reference TRBV11-2 and TRBJ1-3): EAGVAQSPRYKIIEKRQSVAFWCNPISGHATLYWYQQILGQGPKLLIQFQNNGVVDDSQLPKDRFSAERLKGVDSTLKIQPAKLEDSAVYLCASSLGSGAGNTIYFGEGSWLTVV.

The chain recombines TRBV5-4 with TRBJ2-3, with 11 positions matching TRBD2. In germline, CDR1 is SGHNT, CDR2 YYREEE (reference sequence). The CDR3 is 15 amino acids. Trimming removed 3 bases from V and 0 bases from J; junction bases left unmatched: 0. This CDR3 reads CASSWTSGSTDTQYF. The CDR3 bases are TGTGCCAGCAGCTGGACTAGCGGGAGCACAGATACGCAGTATTTT.